This T cell receptor (beta chain) was obtained from a study of radiotherapy plus CTLA-4 blockade in lung cancer. General study findings and limits: There was expansion of tumor-derived TCR clones in blood after radiotherapy plus ipilimumab.

Looked up from germline, CDR1 is MNHEY and CDR2 is SVGAGI. V gave up 11 bases and J gave up 4 bases; unmatched junction bases: 2. The CDR3 runs 13 residues. As for this clone: Its antigen is not identified.

This table comes from immunoSEQ multiplex PCR, and its TCRdb copy is limited to in-frame clones, with some not included. The sample holds roughly 63,000 clones; about 70% are singletons and the top ten take around 8.8%. CTLA-4 blockade using ipilimumab, together with focal radiation, was received by patients with chemo-refractory metastatic non-small-cell lung cancer. This clonotype was obtained from a human donor with non-small cell lung cancer whose response to radiotherapy plus ipilimumab could not be evaluated. Material: peripheral blood, obtained from a patient treated with radiotherapy plus ipilimumab. This rearrangement joins TRBV6-5 to TRBJ2-3, with 14 bases fitting TRBD2. The CDR3 sequence is CALGLAGADTQYF. The DNA for the CDR3 is TGTGCCCTGGGACTAGCGGGAGCAGATACGCAGTATTTT.